Below are 16 T cell receptor beta chains sequenced from a single sample in a study of OX40 agonist ivuxolimab in advanced cancers. The table came from immunoSEQ multiplex PCR; TCRdb's copy has only in-frame clones and leaves some out. The table has tens of thousands of clones, 91% seen once. The sample was CD4+ or CD8+ T cells sorted from blood, taken in a trial of the OX40 agonist ivuxolimab. These receptor sequences come from an adult with an advanced solid tumor such as melanoma, head and neck, liver or kidney cancer.

Here the CDR3 DNA reads TGTGCCAGCAGTTTATCCGGGACAAGTGGAAACACCATATATTTT. It yields the protein CASSLSGTSGNTIYF. V gene TRBV27 combines with J gene TRBJ1-3, with D possibly being TRBD1 (6 bases). Trimming removed 0 bases from V and 3 bases from J, with 9 bases in between. From germline, CDR1 is MNHEY and CDR2 SMNVEV (reference sequence). The CDR3 totals 15 residues.

This clone was picked up one time. The chain combines TRBV4-3 with TRBJ2-3; either TRBD1 or TRBD2 may supply D (5 bases each). Germline CDR1 LGHNA, CDR2 YSLEER. The ends were cut back, 0 bases at V and 4 bases at J, with 17 bases in the middle. The CDR3 consists of 17 residues. The CDR3 protein is CASSQDMSVRGADTQYF. The CDR3 coding sequence is TGCGCCAGCAGCCAAGATATGTCGGTCCGGGGCGCAGATACGCAGTATTTT.

This chain uses TRBV27 with TRBJ1-5; the D gene is possibly TRBD1 (6 bases). V lost 4 bases and J 7 bases, leaving 11 bases between the germline ends. The germline gives CDR1 MNHEY, CDR2 SMNVEV (reference sequence). CDR3 length: 13 residues. The DNA for the CDR3 is TGTGCCAGCAGTTACAGGGCCCGCCAGCCCCAGCATTTT. This translates into CASSYRARQPQHF.

J is TRBJ2-3 and V is TRBV7-9; possibly TRBD1 or TRBD2 for D (5 bases each). The germline CDR1 and CDR2 sequences are SEHNR and FQNEAQ (reference sequence). The CDR3 is 14 amino acids. The germline V and J ends were trimmed by 11 bases and 4 bases, with 19 bases remaining between them. CDR3 in DNA: TGTGCCGTATACCTGAGGGGTTCCGCAGATACGCAGTATTTT. This codes for CAVYLRGSADTQYF.

The chain is built from TRBV28 and TRBJ2-1; D gene uncertain. The V end was cut by 1 base, the J end by 3 bases, with 7 bases between. The germline gives CDR1 MDHEN, CDR2 SYDVKM. This CDR3 is built from 14 residues. The chain's CDR3 is CASSLFTSYNEQFF. As DNA, the CDR3 is TGTGCCAGCAGTTTATTCACCAGCTACAATGAGCAGTTCTTC. The whole variable domain, remainder taken from reference TRBV28 and TRBJ2-1, is DVKVTQSSRYLVKRTGEKVFLECVQDMDHENMFWYRQDPGLGLRLIYFSYDVKMKEKGDIPEGYSVSREKKERFSLILESASTNQTSMYLCASSLFTSYNEQFFGPGTRLTVL.

The chain uses TRBV4-2 and TRBJ2-1; 10 positions agree with TRBD2. The CDR3 is 15 residues long. Germline loops: CDR1 LGHNA, CDR2 YNFKEQ. The V and J ends lost 5 bases and 8 bases, in that order; junction bases with no gene match: 9. The CDR3 region has the DNA TGTGCCAGCAGCGGGCTAGCGGGAGTAGTCGATGAGCAGTTCTTC. Its protein is CASSGLAGVVDEQFF.

This chain uses TRBV5-4 with TRBJ2-7, with TRBD2 identical over 13 bases. In germline, CDR1 is SGHNT, CDR2 YYREEE (reference sequence). Trimming cost V 4 bases and J 6 bases; bases outside gene matches: 16. The CDR3 extends over 18 amino acids. The chain's CDR3 is CASSPGGGLAGRSGEQYF. The CDR3 nucleotides read TGTGCCAGCAGCCCGGGCGGGGGACTAGCGGGAAGGTCAGGCGAGCAGTACTTC.

The chain couples TRBV18 to TRBJ1-4; the D gene is possibly TRBD1 (6 bases). Per the germline V gene, CDR1 is KGHSH and CDR2 is LQKENI. Between the trimmed V and J ends, which lost 3 bases and 1 base, there was a span of 12 bases. CDR3 length equals 16 residues. CDR3 in DNA: TGTGCCAGCTCACCGAACTACAGGGAAACTAATGAAAAACTGTTTTTT. Amino acids: CASSPNYRETNEKLFF.

The chain recombines TRBV6-1 with TRBJ1-1; D unclear. The V and J ends lost 4 bases and 4 bases respectively, with 7 bases between them. The CDR3 loop spans 12 amino acids. Germline lookup yields CDR1 MNHNS and CDR2 SASEGT. The CDR3 nucleotides read TGTGCCAGCAGTGTGGGGAGCACTGAAGCTTTCTTT. Amino acids: CASSVGSTEAFF.

The chain couples TRBV6-5 to TRBJ2-7; 9 bases match TRBD2. CDR1 and CDR2 from the germline V gene are MNHEY and SVGAGI. V lost 0 bases to trimming and J lost 4 bases; unmatched junction nucleotides: 4. CDR3 length: 15 amino acids. The CDR3 DNA reads as TGTGCCAGCAGTTACTCCCCTAGCGGGGCGTACGAGCAGTACTTC. The encoded protein is CASSYSPSGAYEQYF.

V is TRBV7-9 and J is TRBJ2-7; TRBD1 agrees at 9 bases. The germline V gene has CDR1 SEHNR and CDR2 FQNEAQ (reference sequence). The CDR3 has 14 amino acids. J was trimmed by 3 bases and V by 5 bases; bases with no gene match: 5. The CDR3 here is CASSPGTGLYEQYF. The CDR3, as DNA: TGTGCCAGCAGCCCTGGGACAGGGCTCTACGAGCAGTACTTC.

The chain combines TRBV27 with TRBJ2-1, with a tentative D call TRBD2 (5 bases). V lost 0 bases and J 4 bases, leaving 10 bases between the germline ends. The CDR3 runs to 15 residues. Germline CDR1 is MNHEY and CDR2 is SMNVEV (reference sequence). In DNA, the CDR3 is TGTGCCAGCAGTTTATCCGGGAATGGATACAATGAGCAGTTCTTC. Translation: CASSLSGNGYNEQFF.

J is TRBJ2-7 and V is TRBV9; no clear D. Germline CDR1 and CDR2: SGDLS and YYNGEE. The V and J ends lost 0 bases and 5 bases respectively, with 12 bases between them. The CDR3 runs 14 residues. The DNA for the CDR3 is TGTGCCAGCAGCGTAGGTGGCCTGATGGACGAGCAGTACTTC. It yields the protein CASSVGGLMDEQYF.

This chain uses TRBV9 with TRBJ2-1; 11 nucleotides line up with TRBD2. The J segment lost 8 bases and the V segment lost 0 bases, leaving 4 bases of the junction unmatched. The CDR3 spans 15 residues. CDR1 SGDLS and CDR2 YYNGEE come from the germline V gene. The CDR3 here is CASSVGTSGSDEQFF. As DNA, the CDR3 is TGTGCCAGCAGCGTAGGTACTAGCGGGAGTGATGAGCAGTTCTTC.

The chain has TRBV27 and TRBJ2-2; TRBD1 matches at 8 bases. Germline CDR1 is MNHEY and CDR2 is SMNVEV (reference sequence). V shed 1 base and J 3 bases; nucleotides not matched to a gene: 4. This CDR3 has 16 residues. The CDR3 spells CASSLLDRVDTGELFF. CDR3 DNA: TGTGCCAGCAGTTTATTGGACAGGGTAGACACCGGGGAGCTGTTTTTT.

V is TRBV21-1 and J is TRBJ2-2; the table's D call of TRBD2 was not tested on the DNA. TRBV21-1 is recorded as a pseudogene. The CDR3 runs 15 residues. CDR3 amino acids: CASSPREPNTGELFF. The DNA of the CDR3 is TGTGCCAGCAGCCCACGGGAGCCGAACACCGGGGAGCTGTTTTTT.